This T cell receptor (beta chain) appears in the sequencing data of a study of blood T cell repertoires in COVID-19. V was pared by 1 base and J by 5 bases, with 11 bases between. There are 14 residues in the CDR3. CDR1 and CDR2 from the germline V gene are SGHTA and FQGTGA. Sequencing used immunoSEQ multiplex PCR; TCRdb keeps in-frame clones, though not all of them. The repertoire includes fewer than 95,000 clones, more than 70% of them detected once, and around 14% sits in the top ten. Sequenced: peripheral blood. The chain recombines TRBV7-3 with TRBJ1-1; TRBD1 might be the D (6 bases). The receptor's source is a woman of 80 years or more with acute or convalescent COVID-19. CDR3 in DNA: TGTGCCAGCAGCTTAAGCGGGGGCAAGACTGAAGCTTTCTTT. This encodes CASSLSGGKTEAFF.